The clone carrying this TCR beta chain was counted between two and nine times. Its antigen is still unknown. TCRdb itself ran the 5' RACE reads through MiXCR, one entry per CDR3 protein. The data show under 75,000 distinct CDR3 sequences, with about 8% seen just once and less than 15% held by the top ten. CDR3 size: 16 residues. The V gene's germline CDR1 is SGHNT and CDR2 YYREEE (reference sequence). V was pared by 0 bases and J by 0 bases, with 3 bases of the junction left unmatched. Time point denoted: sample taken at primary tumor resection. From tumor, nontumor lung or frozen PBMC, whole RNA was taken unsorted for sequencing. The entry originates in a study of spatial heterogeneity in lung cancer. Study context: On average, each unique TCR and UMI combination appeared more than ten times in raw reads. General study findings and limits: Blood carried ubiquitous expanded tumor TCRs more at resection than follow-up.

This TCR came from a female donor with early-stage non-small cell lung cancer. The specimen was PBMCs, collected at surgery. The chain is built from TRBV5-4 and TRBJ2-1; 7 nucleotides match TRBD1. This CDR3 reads CASSLAGQPSYNEQFF. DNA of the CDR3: TGTGCCAGCAGCTTGGCGGGACAGCCCTCCTACAATGAGCAGTTCTTC.